Sequencing of this T cell receptor beta chain was carried out in a study of CD8+ T cells in alopecia areata. Comments on this clone: Its target is unknown.

The ends were cut back, 4 bases at V and 3 bases at J, with 7 bases in the middle. Germline CDR1 and CDR2: SNHLY and FYNNEI. The CDR3 is made up of 12 amino acids. Notes on the study in general: With patients, TCR sharing proved less clear than in mice, a difference possibly related to HLA. Lesional tissue from the scalp (especially in alopecia totalis/universalis) showed higher clonality than normal scalp.

Extracted RNA was reverse transcribed into cDNA, the sequencing template. Profiled with immunoSEQ multiplex PCR; TCRdb holds only in-frame clones, not every one. The sample consists of about 150,000 clones, around 86% of them appearing once. The source material was CD8+ T cells sorted from blood, sampled at week 0. The chain employs TRBV2 and TRBJ2-7; D gene uncertain. The sequence came from a human donor with alopecia areata. The CDR3 protein is CASSGSHYEQYF. The DNA for the CDR3 is TGTGCCAGCAGTGGGTCCCACTACGAGCAGTACTTC.